This T cell receptor (beta chain) was identified during a study of shared T cell receptors in the human thymus. Measured with immunoSEQ multiplex PCR; TCRdb has only the in-frame clones, and not every one. The sample lists 500,000 to 750,000 clones; 85% to 90% were seen once. Only one count was recorded for this clone. These same data were also listed under a study on human thymus T cells. Per that study: Surgeons resected thymus tissue during corrective heart surgery.

This TCR was recovered from a boy under two years old with a congenital heart defect. Input material: thymocytes.

The CDR3 nucleotides are TGTGCCAGCAGCTCTCCGGGACTAGCGGGGTCCTACGAGCAGTACTTC. Protein product: CASSSPGLAGSYEQYF. The chain recombines TRBV5-6 with TRBJ2-7; 13 bases are shared with TRBD2. The CDR3 runs 16 residues. J gave up 1 base and V 3 bases, and 4 bases lay outside the gene matches. Germline V gene sequence: CDR1 SGHDT, CDR2 YYEEEE.